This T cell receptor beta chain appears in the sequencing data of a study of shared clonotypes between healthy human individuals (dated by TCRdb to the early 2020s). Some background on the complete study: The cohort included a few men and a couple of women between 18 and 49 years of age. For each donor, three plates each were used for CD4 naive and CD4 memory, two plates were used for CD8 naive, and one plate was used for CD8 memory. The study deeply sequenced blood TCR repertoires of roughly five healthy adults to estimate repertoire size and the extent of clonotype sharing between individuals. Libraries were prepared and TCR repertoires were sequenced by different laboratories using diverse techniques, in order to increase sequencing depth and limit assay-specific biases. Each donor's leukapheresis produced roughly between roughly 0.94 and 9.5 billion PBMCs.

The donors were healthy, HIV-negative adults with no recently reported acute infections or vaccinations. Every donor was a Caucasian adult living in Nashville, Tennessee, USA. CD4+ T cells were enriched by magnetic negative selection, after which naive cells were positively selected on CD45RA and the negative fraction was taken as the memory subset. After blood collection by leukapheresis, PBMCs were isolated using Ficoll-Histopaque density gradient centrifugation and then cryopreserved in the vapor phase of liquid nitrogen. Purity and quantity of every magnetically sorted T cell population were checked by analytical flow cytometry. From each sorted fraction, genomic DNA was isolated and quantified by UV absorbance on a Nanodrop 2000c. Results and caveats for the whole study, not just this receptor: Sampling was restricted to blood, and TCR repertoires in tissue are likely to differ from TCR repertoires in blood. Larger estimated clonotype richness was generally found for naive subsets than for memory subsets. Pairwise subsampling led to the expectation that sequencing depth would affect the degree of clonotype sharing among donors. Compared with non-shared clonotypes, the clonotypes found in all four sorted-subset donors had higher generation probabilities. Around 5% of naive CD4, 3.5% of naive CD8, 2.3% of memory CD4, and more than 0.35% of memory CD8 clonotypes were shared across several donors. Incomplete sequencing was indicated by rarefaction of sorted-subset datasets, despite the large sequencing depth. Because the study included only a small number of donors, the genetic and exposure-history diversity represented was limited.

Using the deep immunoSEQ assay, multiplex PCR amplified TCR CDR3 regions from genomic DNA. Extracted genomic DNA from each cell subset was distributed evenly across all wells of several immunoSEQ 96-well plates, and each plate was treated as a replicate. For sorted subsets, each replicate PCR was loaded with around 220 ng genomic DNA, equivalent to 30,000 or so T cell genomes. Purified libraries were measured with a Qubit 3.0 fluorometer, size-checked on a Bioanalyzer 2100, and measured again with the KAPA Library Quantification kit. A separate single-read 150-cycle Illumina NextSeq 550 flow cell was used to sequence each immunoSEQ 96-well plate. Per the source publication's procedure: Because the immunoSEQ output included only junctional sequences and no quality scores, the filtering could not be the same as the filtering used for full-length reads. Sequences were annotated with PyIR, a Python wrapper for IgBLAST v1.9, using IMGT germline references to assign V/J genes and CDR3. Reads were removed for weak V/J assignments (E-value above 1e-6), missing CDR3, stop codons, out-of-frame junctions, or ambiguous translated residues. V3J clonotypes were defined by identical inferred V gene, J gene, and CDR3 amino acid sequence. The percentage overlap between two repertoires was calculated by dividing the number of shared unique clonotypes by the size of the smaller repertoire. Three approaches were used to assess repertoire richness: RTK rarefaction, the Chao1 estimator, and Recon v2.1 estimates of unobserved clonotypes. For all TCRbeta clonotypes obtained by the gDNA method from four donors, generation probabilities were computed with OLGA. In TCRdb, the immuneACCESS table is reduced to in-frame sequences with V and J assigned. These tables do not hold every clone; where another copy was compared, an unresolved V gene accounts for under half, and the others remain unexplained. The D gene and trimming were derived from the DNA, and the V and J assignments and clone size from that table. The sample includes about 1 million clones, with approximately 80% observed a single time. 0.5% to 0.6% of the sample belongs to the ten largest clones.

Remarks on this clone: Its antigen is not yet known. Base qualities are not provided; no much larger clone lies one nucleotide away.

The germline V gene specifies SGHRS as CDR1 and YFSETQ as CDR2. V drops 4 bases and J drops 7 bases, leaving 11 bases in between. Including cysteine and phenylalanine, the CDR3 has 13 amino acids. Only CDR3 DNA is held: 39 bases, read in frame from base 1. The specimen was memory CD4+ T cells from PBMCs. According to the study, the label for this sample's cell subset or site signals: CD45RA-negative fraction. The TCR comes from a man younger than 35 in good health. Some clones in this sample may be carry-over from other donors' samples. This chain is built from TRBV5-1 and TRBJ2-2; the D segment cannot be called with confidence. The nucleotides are TGCGCCAGCAGCAGAAACAGTGACGGGGAGCTGTTTTTT. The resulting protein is CASSRNSDGELFF.